This entry features one T cell receptor beta chain sequence. As yet, its antigen is unknown. The junction had 6 bases not matched to a gene; V was cut back by 2 bases and J by 1 base. This CDR3 has 18 amino acids. Germline CDR1 reads SGHTA; CDR2 reads FQGNSA. This sample was taken from a study of chemoradiotherapy in HPV16-positive cancers. Study conclusions and caveats: Candidate HPV-specific clones and E7-related TCR motifs grew in tumor during treatment. For HPV16-positive patients, expanding HPV-responsive T cells associated with longer recurrence-free survival.

Data came from immunoSEQ multiplex PCR; TCRdb stores just in-frame clones and leaves some out. The repertoire includes around 40,000 clones, approximately 73% of them detected once, and about 5.5% sits in the top ten. Specimen: blood, collected from a patient who underwent chemoradiotherapy. The receptor comes from a human donor with HPV-associated anogenital cancer. V and J are TRBV7-2 and TRBJ1-5; 12 nucleotides agree with TRBD1. CDR3 sequence (DNA): TGTGCCAGCAGCTTACCGGGGACAGGGGGCATGAGCAATCAGCCCCAGCATTTT. Amino acids: CASSLPGTGGMSNQPQHF. The full variable domain, its missing parts supplied by reference TRBV7-2 and TRBJ1-5, is GAGVSQSPSNKVTEKGKDVELRCDPISGHTALYWYRQSLGQGLEFLIYFQGNSAPDKSGLPSDRFSAERTGGSVSTLTIQRTQQEDSAVYLCASSLPGTGGMSNQPQHFGDGTRLSIL.